A single sample gave rise to the 29 T cell receptor beta chains below, sequenced in a study of T cells in Graves' hyperthyroidism and ophthalmopathy. The TCR beta CDR3 regions underwent amplification using RNA transcripts as the source. The study used the HTBI primer set for a first-round RT-PCR of the TCR CDR3. Via MiXCR, TCRdb re-called the multiplex PCR reads, giving one row per CDR3 protein. The sample consists of roughly 200,000 distinct CDR3 sequences, approximately 20% of them appearing once. Sequenced sample: blood. These receptors were collected from a middle-aged man with Graves' hyperthyroidism.

J is TRBJ2-3 and V is TRBV7-2; possibly TRBD1 for D (8 bases). CDR3 length equals 15 residues. The germline gives CDR1 SGHTA, CDR2 FQGNSA. V was shortened by 5 bases and J by 6 bases, with 18 bases between the two germline ends. CDR3 DNA sequence: TGTGCCAGCAGCCAGCGAGGACAGGGAGGGGATACGCAGTATTTT. Its translation: CASSQRGQGGDTQYF.

The sample holds many counts of this clonotype. This chain joins TRBV28 and TRBJ2-7; weak D call: TRBD2 (6 bases). V was pared by 1 base and J by 0 bases, with 10 bases between. The germline V gene encodes CDR1 MDHEN and CDR2 SYDVKM. The CDR3 has 15 amino acids. The CDR3 loop is CASSLFGGSSYEQYF. For the CDR3, the DNA is TGTGCCAGCAGTTTATTTGGGGGGAGCTCCTACGAGCAGTACTTC. Combining the CDR3 with reference TRBV28 and TRBJ2-7 gives the whole variable domain DVKVTQSSRYLVKRTGEKVFLECVQDMDHENMFWYRQDPGLGLRLIYFSYDVKMKEKGDIPEGYSVSREKKERFSLILESASTNQTSMYLCASSLFGGSSYEQYFGPGTRLTVT.

This clonotype was observed a handful of times. This sequence joins TRBV12-3 or TRBV12-4 and TRBJ2-4, with a tentative D call TRBD1 (5 bases). V was clipped by 3 bases and J by 0 bases, with 6 bases between them. The CDR3 runs to 14 residues. The DNA of the CDR3 is TGTGCCAGCAGTTTCAGGGAAGCCAAAAACATTCAGTACTTC. The encoded protein is CASSFREAKNIQYF.

This clonotype was picked up many times. This chain links TRBV2 with TRBJ2-3, with D tentatively TRBD1 or TRBD2 (7 bases each). The germline gives CDR1 SNHLY, CDR2 FYNNEI. The CDR3 sequence is 16 residues long. V gave up 6 bases and J gave up 0 bases, with 16 bases separating them. The CDR3 DNA reads TGTGCCAGCAGGGGGGGGACAGCTATTAGCACAGATACGCAGTATTTT. This translates into CASRGGTAISTDTQYF.

This clonotype was recorded at least ten times. The chain has TRBV7-3 and TRBJ2-1; TRBD2 matches 8 bases. J gave up 7 bases and V 3 bases, and 8 bases lay outside the gene matches. The CDR3 runs to 15 residues. Germline CDR1 reads SGHTA; CDR2 reads FQGTGA. CDR3 sequence: CASSFGLANGNEQFF. CDR3 bases: TGTGCCAGCAGCTTCGGACTAGCTAATGGGAATGAGCAGTTCTTC.

This clonotype was seen repeatedly, ten times or more. The rearrangement joins TRBV20-1 to TRBJ2-6, with 8 bases matching TRBD1. Germline-derived CDR1 and CDR2 are DFQATT and SNEGSKA (reference sequence). Trimming took 1 base from V and 0 from J; bases not matched to a gene: 14. The CDR3 consists of 20 residues. The CDR3 loop is CSARGFPGQEPSSGANVLTF. CDR3 DNA sequence: TGCAGTGCTAGAGGATTCCCGGGACAGGAGCCGAGCTCTGGGGCCAACGTCCTGACTTTC.

The chain carries TRBV4-3 and TRBJ2-7; TRBD1 might be the D (5 bases). This CDR3 region has 15 residues. The V gene lost 1 base and the J gene lost 4 bases, with 14 bases spanning the gap. Germline lookup yields CDR1 LGHNA and CDR2 YSLEER. The CDR3 reads CASSQVREKGYEQYF. DNA of the CDR3: TGCGCCAGCAGCCAAGTCAGGGAAAAGGGATACGAGCAGTACTTC.

This clonotype was observed at least ten times. The V call is TRBV6-1, the J call TRBJ1-1; D may be TRBD1 (5 bases). V was trimmed by 9 bases and J by 6 bases, leaving 8 bases between them. Germline CDR1 and CDR2: MNHNS and SASEGT. The CDR3 covers 10 residues. CDR3 sequence reads: CASRGPEAFF. The CDR3 coding sequence is TGTGCCAGTAGGGGACCTGAAGCTTTCTTT.

The table lists this clonotype with many counts. This chain joins TRBV13 and TRBJ2-3, with D perhaps TRBD2 (5 bases). The length of the CDR3 is 14 residues. The germline CDR1 and CDR2 sequences are PRHDT and FYEKMQ (reference sequence). V was clipped by 3 bases and J by 4 bases, with 11 bases between them. The CDR3 region has the DNA TGTGCCAGCAGCTTCGCGGGTGATGCAGATACGCAGTATTTT. It specifies CASSFAGDADTQYF.

This clonotype was picked up a small number of times. The chain uses TRBV9 and TRBJ2-7; TRBD2 might be the D (5 bases). V lost 0 bases to trimming and J lost 4 bases, with 8 bases between them. CDR3 size: 13 residues. The germline CDR1 and CDR2 sequences are SGDLS and YYNGEE. The CDR3 nucleotides are TGTGCCAGCAGCGTAGGGGAGTCGTACGAGCAGTACTTC. The encoded protein is CASSVGESYEQYF. Together with reference TRBV9 and TRBJ2-7, the CDR3 gives the full variable domain: DSGVTQTPKHLITATGQRVTLRCSPRSGDLSVYWYQQSLDQGLQFLIQYYNGEERAKGNILERFSAQQFPDLHSELNLSSLELGDSALYFCASSVGESYEQYFGPGTRLTVT.

This clonotype was counted ten times or more. V is TRBV20-1 and J is TRBJ2-5; D not certain. In germline, CDR1 is DFQATT, CDR2 SNEGSKA (reference sequence). The CDR3 has 14 residues. V shed 0 bases and J shed 1 base, with 9 bases lying between them. The CDR3 here is CSARDARVQETQYF. In DNA, the CDR3 is TGCAGTGCTAGAGATGCAAGGGTCCAAGAGACCCAGTACTTC.

This clonotype showed up many times. V usage is TRBV5-1 and J usage is TRBJ2-3; D perhaps matches TRBD2 (5 bases). V shed 1 base and J shed 0 bases, with 6 bases lying between them. Germline V gene sequence: CDR1 SGHRS, CDR2 YFSETQ. There are 14 residues in the CDR3. Here the CDR3 DNA reads TGCGCCAGCAGCTTGTGGACTAGCACAGATACGCAGTATTTT. It translates to CASSLWTSTDTQYF.

To note about this clonotype: Possible read error: a much larger clone is one base away. Since no conserved phenylalanine or tryptophan closes the CDR3, a read error is the likely cause. J is TRBJ2-3 and V is TRBV6-1; possibly TRBD2 for D (7 bases). From germline, CDR1 is MNHNS and CDR2 SASEGT. V lost 7 bases, J lost 2 bases, and 16 bases lay in between. This CDR3 is 15 amino acids long. This CDR3 is CASKGGGQFTDTQYS. In nucleotides, the CDR3 is TGTGCCAGCAAGGGGGGGGGGCAGTTCACAGATACGCAGTATTCT.

The sample holds many counts of this clonotype. The chain is built from TRBV5-1 and TRBJ2-3, with 7 bases matching TRBD1. From germline, CDR1 is SGHRS and CDR2 YFSETQ. The CDR3 length is 14 residues. V lost 7 bases and J lost 0; bases outside the gene matches: 5. CDR3 sequence: CASRGQRSTDTQYF. CDR3 sequence (DNA): TGCGCCAGCCGGGGACAGCGAAGCACAGATACGCAGTATTTT. The entire variable domain, with the rest obtained from reference TRBV5-1 and TRBJ2-3, is as follows: KAGVTQTPRYLIKTRGQQVTLSCSPISGHRSVSWYQQTPGQGLQFLFEYFSETQRNKGNFPGRFSGRQFSNSRSEMNVSTLELGDSALYLCASRGQRSTDTQYFGPGTRLTVL.

This clonotype was seen a handful of times. The rearrangement uses TRBV6-1 and TRBJ2-7, with D perhaps matching TRBD1 (5 bases). This CDR3 contains 14 residues. The ends were cut back, 5 bases at V and 2 bases at J, with 13 bases in the middle. Germline assignment: CDR1 MNHNS and CDR2 SASEGT. CDR3 sequence reads: CASSSPTETYEQYF. The CDR3 DNA reads TGTGCCAGCAGTTCACCGACAGAAACCTACGAGCAGTACTTC.

At least ten counts were recorded for this clonotype. The V and J genes are TRBV20-1 and TRBJ2-5, with D possibly matching TRBD2 (6 bases). Germline loops: CDR1 DFQATT, CDR2 SNEGSKA (reference sequence). Trimming took 1 base from V and 2 from J, leaving 17 bases between them. CDR3 length: 16 residues. The CDR3 protein is CSARAHPGLPQETQYF. CDR3 sequence (DNA): TGCAGTGCTAGAGCTCATCCGGGACTTCCTCAAGAGACCCAGTACTTC.

This clonotype turned up a few times. The chain combines TRBV6-8 with TRBJ2-1; tentatively, D is TRBD1 (5 bases). The CDR3 is 15 residues long. Germline V gene data show CDR1 as MNHGY and CDR2 as SAAAGT. V was cut by 10 bases and J by 3 bases, with 19 bases left in between. The CDR3 nucleotides are TGTGCCACCGAAGGAACAGGTCCCATCTACAATGAGCAGTTCTTC. Protein product: CATEGTGPIYNEQFF.

The chain uses TRBV12-3 or TRBV12-4 and TRBJ2-1; 8 bases match TRBD2. This CDR3 has 18 residues. After removal of 3 bases from V and 5 bases from J, the junction contained 15 bases not matched to a gene. DNA of the CDR3: TGTGCCAGCAGTTTCAGAGCGGGAGAGGTTAGCCGACACAATGAGCAGTTCTTC. Translating gives CASSFRAGEVSRHNEQFF.

This clonotype was counted only a few times. V is TRBV5-1 and J is TRBJ2-1; D gene unclear. Trimming pared 5 bases from V and 4 bases from J, leaving 10 bases between. Germline V gene sequence: CDR1 SGHRS, CDR2 YFSETQ. The CDR3 is 13 residues long. CDR3 amino acids: CASRLTVYNEQFF. The DNA of the CDR3 is TGCGCCAGCAGGTTGACGGTATACAATGAGCAGTTCTTC. The full variable domain, rest sourced from reference TRBV5-1 and TRBJ2-1, is KAGVTQTPRYLIKTRGQQVTLSCSPISGHRSVSWYQQTPGQGLQFLFEYFSETQRNKGNFPGRFSGRQFSNSRSEMNVSTLELGDSALYLCASRLTVYNEQFFGPGTRLTVL.

Ten or more counts support this clonotype. The chain couples TRBV7-9 to TRBJ2-4; D may correspond to TRBD1 or TRBD2 (5 bases each). The CDR3 is 15 residues long. The V end was cut by 6 bases, the J end by 2 bases, with 14 bases between. The V gene's germline CDR1 is SEHNR and CDR2 FQNEAQ (reference sequence). CDR3 region: CASSQGTATKNIQYF. CDR3 bases: TGTGCCAGCAGTCAAGGGACGGCTACCAAAAACATTCAGTACTTC.

The V gene is TRBV7-3, the J gene TRBJ2-7, with D possibly being TRBD2 (6 bases). Looked up from germline, CDR1 is SGHTA and CDR2 is FQGTGA. The CDR3 spans 13 residues. V gave up 5 bases and J gave up 6 bases, with 14 bases separating them. The CDR3 region has the DNA TGTGCCAGCAGCCCTAGCGTTGGCGGCGAGCAGTACTTC. Its protein product is CASSPSVGGEQYF.

This clonotype was seen a handful of times. The V call is TRBV11-3, the J call TRBJ1-5; weak D call: TRBD1 (6 bases). Germline V gene sequence: CDR1 SGHNT, CDR2 YENEEA. Between the trimmed V and J ends, which lost 7 bases and 2 bases, there was a span of 9 bases. The CDR3 loop spans 13 amino acids. CDR3 DNA sequence: TGTGCCAGCATAGGGGGGGGCAATCAGCCCCAGCATTTT. The encoded protein is CASIGGGNQPQHF. The variable domain in full, with the rest retrieved from reference TRBV11-3 and TRBJ1-5, is EAGVVQSPRYKIIEKKQPVAFWCNPISGHNTLYWYLQNLGQGPELLIRYENEEAVDDSQLPKDRFSAERLKGVDSTLKIQPAELGDSAVYLCASIGGGNQPQHFGDGTRLSIL.

This clonotype was found many times. The chain recombines TRBV2 with TRBJ1-6; a weak D match, TRBD1 (6 bases). Germline assignment: CDR1 SNHLY and CDR2 FYNNEI. The V end was cut by 7 bases, the J end by 8 bases, with 12 bases between. This CDR3 is built from 13 residues. The CDR3 reads CASKGERDSPLHF. The DNA of the CDR3 is TGTGCCAGCAAGGGGGAGAGGGATTCACCCCTCCACTTT.

V gene TRBV7-2 combines with J gene TRBJ1-2; TRBD1 matches at 8 bases. Germline assignment: CDR1 SGHTA and CDR2 FQGNSA. The CDR3 is 15 residues long. After removal of 3 bases from V and 7 bases from J, the junction contained 10 bases not matched to a gene. The CDR3 DNA reads as TGTGCCAGCAGCTTGATAATGACAGGGGCGAGTGGCTACACCTTC. Its translation: CASSLIMTGASGYTF.

This rearrangement joins TRBV7-9 to TRBJ1-1; possible D gene TRBD1, 6 bases. Germline V gives CDR1 SEHNR, CDR2 FQNEAQ (reference sequence). The CDR3 totals 14 residues. V lost 4 bases and J 0 bases, leaving 9 bases between the germline ends. The CDR3, as DNA: TGTGCCAGCAGCTCCAGGGGAGTGAACACTGAAGCTTTCTTT. Its translation: CASSSRGVNTEAFF.

This clonotype showed up just a few times. The CDR3 does not end in the conserved phenylalanine or tryptophan, so this is likely a read error. V gene TRBV5-6 combines with J gene TRBJ1-1; no clear D gene. V lost 2 bases and J 3 bases, leaving 14 bases between the germline ends. The CDR3 is 15 residues long. The germline gives CDR1 SGHDT, CDR2 YYEEEE. CDR3 sequence: CASSFSAASHTEAFL. For the CDR3, the DNA is TGTGCCAGCAGCTTTAGCGCCGCATCTCACACTGAAGCTTTCCTT.

Many counts were recorded for this clonotype. The CDR3 DNA sequence: TGTGCCAGCAGCCCGGGGGCCACGAACACTGAAGCTTTCTTT. Amino acid sequence: CASSPGATNTEAFF. This rearrangement joins TRBV7-9 to TRBJ1-1; D is perhaps TRBD1 (6 bases). The CDR3 extends over 14 amino acids. Trimming stripped 5 bases from V and 1 base from J, with 11 bases between. Germline V gene data show CDR1 as SEHNR and CDR2 as FQNEAQ (reference sequence).

There are many counts of this clonotype. The rearrangement uses TRBV12-3 or TRBV12-4 and TRBJ2-1, with 11 bases matching TRBD2. The CDR3 is 15 residues long. V dropped 5 bases and J dropped 5; count of bases not matched to a gene: 5. This chain's CDR3 is CASSNSGGVHNEQFF. CDR3 sequence (DNA): TGTGCCAGCAGTAATAGCGGGGGGGTTCACAATGAGCAGTTCTTC.

This clonotype was seen at least ten times. This chain uses TRBV18 with TRBJ2-1; 8 bases map to TRBD2. The CDR3 is 17 amino acids. CDR1 is KGHSH and CDR2 is LQKENI in the germline V gene. After removal of 0 bases from V and 1 base from J, the junction contained 5 bases not matched to a gene. The CDR3: CASSPPGGTRSYNEQFF. CDR3 coding DNA: TGTGCCAGCTCACCACCGGGTGGGACTAGGTCCTACAATGAGCAGTTCTTC.